These 30 T cell receptor beta chains originate from one sample sequenced in a study of blood T cell repertoires in COVID-19. Assay used: immunoSEQ multiplex PCR; TCRdb lists only in-frame clones, some missing. Among a few hundred thousand clones listed, about nine tenths were seen once. Input material: PBMCs or T cells enriched from blood (not recorded which). The receptors were gathered from a young woman who had recovered from COVID-19.

In this sample, this clone turned up once. In the same sample, other DNA sequences code for this CDR3. Here the CDR3 reads CASSLDRNQPQHF. The CDR3 DNA is TGTGCCAGCAGCTTAGACAGAAATCAGCCCCAGCATTTT. The chain is built from TRBV7-2 and TRBJ1-5; D is undetermined. This CDR3 is 13 amino acids long. The V end lost 1 base, the J end lost 4 bases, and 5 bases lay between the germline ends. The V gene's germline CDR1 is SGHTA and CDR2 FQGNSA.

This clone was found once. The chain employs TRBV18 and TRBJ1-2; D unclear. The CDR3 runs to 19 residues. V lost 1 base and J lost 1, with 22 bases in between. CDR1 is KGHSH, CDR2 LQKENI, per germline. The CDR3 region is CASSPLPSSFGRNNYGYTF. Here the CDR3 DNA reads TGTGCCAGCTCACCACTGCCTTCTAGCTTTGGCAGGAATAACTATGGCTACACCTTC.

This chain links TRBV27 with TRBJ2-7; 7 bases match TRBD1. Trimming took 5 bases from V and 0 from J; bases not matched to a gene: 10. The CDR3 length is 16 residues. Germline CDR1 reads MNHEY; CDR2 reads SMNVEV (reference sequence). The CDR3 nucleotides are TGTGCCAGCAGTCTCCGACCGGGACAGAGCTCCTACGAGCAGTACTTC. The encoded protein is CASSLRPGQSSYEQYF.

J is TRBJ2-3 and V is TRBV18, with a possible D match to TRBD1 (6 bases). The germline CDR1 and CDR2 sequences are KGHSH and LQKENI. Trimming took off 2 bases at V and 7 bases at J, with 16 bases between the two ends. The length of the CDR3 is 15 residues. The CDR3 spells CASSPTGPRINTQYF. For the CDR3, the DNA is TGTGCCAGCTCACCAACAGGGCCCAGAATCAATACGCAGTATTTT.

V gene TRBV6-5 combines with J gene TRBJ2-1; TRBD2 matches at 14 bases. The CDR3 length is 15 residues. Germline V CDR1 and CDR2: MNHEY, SVGAGI. With V trimmed by 6 bases and J by 6 bases, 4 bases remained unmatched. For the CDR3, the DNA is TGTGCCAGCAGGCAGACTAGCGGGAGGGCCAATGAGCAGTTCTTC. Encoded protein: CASRQTSGRANEQFF.

Many counts were recorded for this clone. CDR3: CASSETYEDTIYF. The DNA for the CDR3 is TGTGCCAGCAGTGAAACCTACGAGGACACCATATATTTT. This sequence joins TRBV6-1 and TRBJ1-3; no firm D call. Trimming left V 2 bases short and J 8 bases short, with 10 bases between. The CDR3 is made up of 13 amino acids. The germline CDR1 and CDR2 sequences are MNHNS and SASEGT.

V gene TRBV6-5 combines with J gene TRBJ1-2, with 8 bases fitting TRBD1. In germline, CDR1 is MNHEY, CDR2 SVGAGI. CDR3 size: 15 residues. The ends lost 5 bases at V and 5 bases at J; junction bases unmatched: 10. In DNA form, the CDR3 reads TGTGCCAGCAGTACCGACGGACAGGGATGGTATGGCTACACCTTC. Protein: CASSTDGQGWYGYTF.

Comment on this clone: The sample contains more than one DNA sequence encoding this CDR3. V is TRBV4-3 and J is TRBJ2-7; weak D call: TRBD2 (6 bases). The CDR3 is 14 residues long. Trimming removed 1 base at V and 1 base at J, with 8 bases between. CDR1 LGHNA and CDR2 YSLEER come from the germline V gene. CDR3 DNA: TGCGCCAGCAGCCAAGGACGGGGGTCCTACGAGCAGTACTTC. Amino acid sequence: CASSQGRGSYEQYF.

V and J are TRBV11-2 and TRBJ1-2; D possibly corresponds to TRBD1 (6 bases). Trimming pared 2 bases from V and 6 bases from J, leaving 10 bases between. This CDR3 is 13 amino acids long. Germline V gene sequence: CDR1 SGHAT, CDR2 FQNNGV. The CDR3 DNA is TGTGCCAGCAGCTTATCACAGGGAGATGGCTACACCTTC. Translated: CASSLSQGDGYTF. Full variable domain (missing parts from reference TRBV11-2 and TRBJ1-2): EAGVAQSPRYKIIEKRQSVAFWCNPISGHATLYWYQQILGQGPKLLIQFQNNGVVDDSQLPKDRFSAERLKGVDSTLKIQPAKLEDSAVYLCASSLSQGDGYTFGSGTRLTVV.

The V and J genes are TRBV2 and TRBJ2-6; tentatively, D is TRBD1 (6 bases). Germline CDR1 and CDR2: SNHLY and FYNNEI. The CDR3 runs 17 residues. V lost 4 bases to trimming and J lost 0 bases, with 13 bases between them. Written as DNA, the CDR3 is TGTGCCAGCAGTGGGTCAGGGGCTAGCTCTGGGGCCAACGTCCTGACTTTC. Translated, it gives CASSGSGASSGANVLTF.

The chain joins TRBV9 to TRBJ2-3; TRBD1 matches at 8 bases. J lost 3 bases, V lost 3 bases, and 6 bases had no gene match. CDR1 is SGDLS, CDR2 YYNGEE, per germline. The CDR3 extends over 15 amino acids. The CDR3 DNA reads TGTGCCAGCAGCGCCGAGACAGGGGAAACAGATACGCAGTATTTT. Translating it yields CASSAETGETDTQYF.

Only a few counts were recorded for this clone. The rearrangement uses TRBV11-3 and TRBJ2-7; the match to TRBD2 covers 8 bases. Germline V CDR1 and CDR2: SGHNT, YENEEA. V was clipped by 0 bases and J by 3 bases; unmatched bases: 4. This CDR3 region has 15 residues. CDR3 region: CASSLDGGGLYEQYF. The CDR3 DNA reads TGTGCCAGCAGCTTAGACGGGGGGGGCCTCTACGAGCAGTACTTC. Drawing the rest from reference TRBV11-3 and TRBJ2-7, the complete variable domain is EAGVVQSPRYKIIEKKQPVAFWCNPISGHNTLYWYLQNLGQGPELLIRYENEEAVDDSQLPKDRFSAERLKGVDSTLKIQPAELGDSAVYLCASSLDGGGLYEQYFGPGTRLTVT.

The V gene is TRBV24-1, the J gene TRBJ2-1; 7 positions match TRBD1. J gave up 3 bases and V 5 bases, and 3 bases lay outside the gene matches. The CDR3 sequence is 14 residues long. CDR1 and CDR2 from the germline V gene are KGHDR and SFDVKD. The CDR3 DNA reads TGTGCCACCAGTGGAGGGACAGACTACAATGAGCAGTTCTTC. It specifies CATSGGTDYNEQFF.

The chain employs TRBV28 and TRBJ1-4; D is uncertain. Trimming took 6 bases from V and 8 from J, leaving 16 bases between them. Per germline, CDR1 MDHEN and CDR2 SYDVKM. The length of the CDR3 is 14 residues. The chain's CDR3 is CASSSGLLGEKLFF. The CDR3 nucleotides are TGTGCCAGCAGCTCAGGACTACTAGGGGAAAAACTGTTTTTT.

V is TRBV25-1 and J is TRBJ2-7, with TRBD2 identical over 7 bases. The CDR3 sequence is 16 residues long. The junction had 15 bases not matched to a gene; V was cut back by 4 bases and J by 6 bases. Germline CDR1 and CDR2: MGHDK and SYGVNS. The CDR3 here is CASSGSGWAGRGEQYF. In DNA, the CDR3 is TGTGCCAGCAGTGGTTCCGGATGGGCAGGGAGGGGCGAGCAGTACTTC.

The chain carries TRBV19 and TRBJ2-1; 8 nucleotides line up with TRBD2. The CDR3 contains 16 residues. With 4 bases clipped from V and 6 bases from J, the junction kept 11 bases outside the gene matches. Germline CDR1 reads LNHDA; CDR2 reads SQIVND (reference sequence). For the CDR3, the DNA is TGTGCCAGTAGTACGTTAGCGGGGCCCCGGGGCAATGAGCAGTTCTTC. Protein product: CASSTLAGPRGNEQFF.

The chain carries TRBV28 and TRBJ2-7; the D gene is possibly TRBD1 (6 bases). The germline CDR1 and CDR2 sequences are MDHEN and SYDVKM. The CDR3 length is 13 residues. V gave up 5 bases and J gave up 2 bases, with 10 bases separating them. The CDR3 sequence: CASSPGTTYEQYF. Here the CDR3 DNA reads TGTGCCAGCAGTCCCGGGACAACCTACGAGCAGTACTTC.

The genes are TRBV24-1 and TRBJ2-5; no definite D call. In germline, CDR1 is KGHDR, CDR2 SFDVKD. V dropped 3 bases and J dropped 1 base, with 11 bases sitting between them. The CDR3 has 15 amino acids. CDR3 loop: CATSDPSNVQETQYF. The CDR3 bases are TGTGCCACCAGTGATCCCTCTAACGTCCAAGAGACCCAGTACTTC.

The CDR3 DNA follows: TGTGCCAGCAGTCGCGGACTAGCGGAAAGCTCCTACGAGCAGTACTTC. It encodes CASSRGLAESSYEQYF. The chain couples TRBV6-6 to TRBJ2-7, with 10 bases aligning to TRBD2. The V gene's germline CDR1 is MNHNY and CDR2 SVGAGI (reference sequence). Germline trimming cut 5 bases from V and 0 bases from J; bases unmatched to any gene: 7. This CDR3 spans 16 amino acids.

The chain links TRBV7-2 to TRBJ1-5, with D uncertain. There are 14 residues in the CDR3. With 5 bases removed from V and 3 bases from J, the gap between germline ends came to 11 bases. Germline CDR1 reads SGHTA; CDR2 reads FQGNSA. CDR3 loop: CASSLLLYNQPQHF. The CDR3 DNA follows: TGTGCCAGCAGCCTCCTACTGTACAATCAGCCCCAGCATTTT. The whole variable domain, remainder taken from reference TRBV7-2 and TRBJ1-5, is GAGVSQSPSNKVTEKGKDVELRCDPISGHTALYWYRQSLGQGLEFLIYFQGNSAPDKSGLPSDRFSAERTGGSVSTLTIQRTQQEDSAVYLCASSLLLYNQPQHFGDGTRLSIL.

The chain carries TRBV7-2 and TRBJ1-5; TRBD1 matches 9 bases. CDR1 is SGHTA, CDR2 FQGNSA, per germline. CDR3 length: 15 residues. V shed 5 bases, J shed 6 bases, and the junction held 8 bases outside the gene matches. This CDR3 is CASSTDRGGSQPQHF. The DNA of the CDR3 is TGTGCCAGCAGCACAGACAGGGGGGGGAGTCAGCCCCAGCATTTT. Combining the CDR3 with reference TRBV7-2 and TRBJ1-5 gives the whole variable domain GAGVSQSPSNKVTEKGKDVELRCDPISGHTALYWYRQSLGQGLEFLIYFQGNSAPDKSGLPSDRFSAERTGGSVSTLTIQRTQQEDSAVYLCASSTDRGGSQPQHFGDGTRLSIL.

V is TRBV18 and J is TRBJ1-1; TRBD1 matches 10 bases. The CDR3 totals 15 residues. Germline-derived CDR1 and CDR2 are KGHSH and LQKENI. V shed 2 bases and J 5 bases; nucleotides not matched to a gene: 5. The CDR3 region has the DNA TGTGCCAGCTCACCATTCGGACAGGGGGGTACTGAAGCTTTCTTT. The encoded protein is CASSPFGQGGTEAFF.

Remarks on this clone: Other DNA sequences within the sample encode an identical CDR3. The V call is TRBV4-3, the J call TRBJ2-7; TRBD2 matches 13 bases. The CDR3 runs to 14 residues. Trimming at V came to 4 bases and at J to 7 bases, leaving 4 bases not matched to a gene. The germline V gene has CDR1 LGHNA and CDR2 YSLEER. The CDR3 sequence: CASSRTSGGYEQYF. DNA of the CDR3: TGCGCCAGCAGCCGGACTAGCGGGGGATATGAGCAGTACTTC.

This sequence joins TRBV3-1 (or the pseudogene TRBV3-2) and TRBJ1-2; D unresolved. Germline-derived CDR1 and CDR2 are LGHDT and YNNKEL (reference sequence). The V end was cut by 3 bases, the J end by 5 bases, with 16 bases between. The CDR3 totals 15 residues. DNA of the CDR3: TGTGCCAGCAGCCAGAGTCTTGCGGGAGTGTATGGCTACACCTTC. This encodes CASSQSLAGVYGYTF.

This clone has just one count. The genes are TRBV18 and TRBJ1-1; 9 bases match TRBD1. CDR3 length: 13 residues. Trimming cost V 4 bases and J 4 bases; bases outside gene matches: 1. Germline V gene data show CDR1 as KGHSH and CDR2 as LQKENI. As DNA, the CDR3 is TGTGCCAGCTCACGGACAGGGGCCACTGAAGCTTTCTTT. It is translated as CASSRTGATEAFF. The whole variable domain, filled in from reference TRBV18 and TRBJ1-1, reads NAGVMQNPRHLVRRRGQEARLRCSPMKGHSHVYWYRQLPEEGLKFMVYLQKENIIDESGMPKERFSAEFPKEGPSILRIQQVVRGDSAAYFCASSRTGATEAFFGQGTRLTVV.

The CDR3 nucleotides read TGTGCCAGTAGTATAAATCTGGGACAGACCTACGAGCAGTACTTC. Protein sequence: CASSINLGQTYEQYF. The rearrangement uses TRBV19 and TRBJ2-7, with 7 bases lining up with TRBD1. Trimming at V came to 2 bases and at J to 2 bases, leaving 6 bases not matched to a gene. CDR3 size: 15 residues. The germline V gene encodes CDR1 LNHDA and CDR2 SQIVND (reference sequence).

The rearrangement links TRBV18 to TRBJ2-1, with TRBD1 as a possible D gene (5 bases). Per the germline V gene, CDR1 is KGHSH and CDR2 is LQKENI. There are 12 residues in the CDR3. V gave up 3 bases and J gave up 7 bases, with 7 bases separating them. The CDR3 loop is CASSPRQNEQFF. CDR3 nucleotides: TGTGCCAGCTCACCTAGACAGAATGAGCAGTTCTTC.

The sample holds a few counts of this clone. V usage is TRBV29-1 and J usage is TRBJ1-1; D gene ambiguous. The germline V gene encodes CDR1 SQVTM and CDR2 ANQGSEA. CDR3 length: 11 amino acids. V was clipped by 2 bases and J by 7 bases, with 8 bases between them. The CDR3 protein is CSVEFLVEAFF. The DNA for the CDR3 is TGCAGCGTTGAATTCCTAGTTGAAGCTTTCTTT.

The genes are TRBV28 and TRBJ2-7; 11 nucleotides match TRBD2. The CDR3 is 16 amino acids. V shed 5 bases and J 7 bases; nucleotides not matched to a gene: 13. Germline V gene data show CDR1 as MDHEN and CDR2 as SYDVKM. CDR3 loop: CASSVAGGPSICEQYF. The DNA of the CDR3 is TGTGCCAGCAGTGTAGCGGGAGGGCCCTCTATATGTGAGCAGTACTTC.

V usage is TRBV9 and J usage is TRBJ1-1, with D uncertain. The CDR3 is 15 residues long. The V gene's germline CDR1 is SGDLS and CDR2 YYNGEE. With 0 bases removed from V and 0 bases from J, the gap between germline ends came to 9 bases. As DNA, the CDR3 is TGTGCCAGCAGCGTAGTGGGAGGGATGAACACTGAAGCTTTCTTT. Encoded protein: CASSVVGGMNTEAFF.